The clone carrying this TCR beta chain occurred many times. The authors amplified TCR beta CDR3 regions, and they did so from RNA transcripts for repertoire sequencing. The first-round RT-PCR employed HTBI primers together with the Qiagen OneStep RT-PCR kit. A multiplex PCR was then performed as the second round. Using its own MiXCR run on the multiplex PCR reads, TCRdb lists one record per CDR3 protein. The sample has some 410,000 distinct CDR3 sequences; around 21% are singletons. CDR1 is MNHNS and CDR2 is SASEGT in the germline V gene. The V and J ends lost 8 bases and 0 bases respectively, with 7 bases between them. There are 13 residues in the CDR3. This entry belongs to a study of Graves' ophthalmopathy and Graves' hyperthyroidism.

The TCR was taken from a young woman with stable Graves' hyperthyroidism. The V call is TRBV6-1, the J call TRBJ2-2, with no clear D. The material sequenced was peripheral blood. CDR3: CASENPNTGELFF. The DNA of the CDR3 is TGTGCCAGCGAGAATCCGAACACCGGGGAGCTGTTTTTT.